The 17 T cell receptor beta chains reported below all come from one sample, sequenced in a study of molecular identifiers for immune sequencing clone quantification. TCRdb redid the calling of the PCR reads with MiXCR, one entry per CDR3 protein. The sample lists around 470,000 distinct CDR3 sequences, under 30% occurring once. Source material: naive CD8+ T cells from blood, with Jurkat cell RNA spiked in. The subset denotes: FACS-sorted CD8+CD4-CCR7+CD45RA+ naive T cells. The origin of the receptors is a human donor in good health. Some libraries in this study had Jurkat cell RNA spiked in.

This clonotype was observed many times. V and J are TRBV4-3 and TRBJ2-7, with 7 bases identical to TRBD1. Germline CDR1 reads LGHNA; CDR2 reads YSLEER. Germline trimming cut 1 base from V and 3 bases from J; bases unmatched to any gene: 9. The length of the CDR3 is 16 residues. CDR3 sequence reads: CASSQAQGTALYEQYF. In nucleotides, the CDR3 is TGCGCCAGCAGCCAAGCCCAGGGGACAGCCCTCTACGAGCAGTACTTC.

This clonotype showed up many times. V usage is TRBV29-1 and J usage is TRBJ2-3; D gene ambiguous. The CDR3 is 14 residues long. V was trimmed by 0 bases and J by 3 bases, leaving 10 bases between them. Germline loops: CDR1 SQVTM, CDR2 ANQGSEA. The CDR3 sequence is CSVEDWTQTDTQYF. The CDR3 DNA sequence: TGCAGCGTTGAAGATTGGACGCAAACAGATACGCAGTATTTT.

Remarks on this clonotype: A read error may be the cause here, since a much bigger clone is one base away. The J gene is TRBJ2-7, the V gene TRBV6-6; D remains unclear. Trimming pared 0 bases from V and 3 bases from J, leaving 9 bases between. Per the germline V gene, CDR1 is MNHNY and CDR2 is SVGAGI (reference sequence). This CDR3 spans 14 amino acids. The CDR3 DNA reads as TGTGCCAGCAGTTACTCGATAGAAATCTACGAGCAGTACTTC. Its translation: CASSYSIEIYEQYF.

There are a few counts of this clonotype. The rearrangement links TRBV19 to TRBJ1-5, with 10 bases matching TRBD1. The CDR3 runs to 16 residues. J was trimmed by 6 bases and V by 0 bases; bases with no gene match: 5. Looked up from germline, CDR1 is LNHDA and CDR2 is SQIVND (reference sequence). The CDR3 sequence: CASSIDMTGGGQPQHF. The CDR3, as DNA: TGTGCCAGTAGTATAGATATGACAGGGGGCGGTCAGCCCCAGCATTTT.

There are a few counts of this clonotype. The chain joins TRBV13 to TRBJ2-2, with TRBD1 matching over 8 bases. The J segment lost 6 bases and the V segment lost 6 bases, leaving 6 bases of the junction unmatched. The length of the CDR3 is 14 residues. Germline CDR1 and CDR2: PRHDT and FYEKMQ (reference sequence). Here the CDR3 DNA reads TGTGCCAGCAGTATCGGACAGGGTGCCGGGGAGCTGTTTTTT. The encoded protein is CASSIGQGAGELFF.

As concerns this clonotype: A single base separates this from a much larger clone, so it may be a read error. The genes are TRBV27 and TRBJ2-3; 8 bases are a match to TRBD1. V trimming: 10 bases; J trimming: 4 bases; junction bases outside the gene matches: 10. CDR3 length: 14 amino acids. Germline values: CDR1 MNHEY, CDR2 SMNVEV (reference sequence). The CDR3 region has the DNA TGTGCCAACAGCCCGGGACAGGCAGCAGATACGCAGTATTTT. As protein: CANSPGQAADTQYF.

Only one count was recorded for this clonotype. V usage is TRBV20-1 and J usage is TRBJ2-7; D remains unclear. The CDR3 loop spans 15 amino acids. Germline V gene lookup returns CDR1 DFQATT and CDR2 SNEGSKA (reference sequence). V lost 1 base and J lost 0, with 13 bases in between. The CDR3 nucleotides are TGCAGTGCTAGAGGGAATAACGCACGCTCCTACGAGCAGTACTTC. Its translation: CSARGNNARSYEQYF.

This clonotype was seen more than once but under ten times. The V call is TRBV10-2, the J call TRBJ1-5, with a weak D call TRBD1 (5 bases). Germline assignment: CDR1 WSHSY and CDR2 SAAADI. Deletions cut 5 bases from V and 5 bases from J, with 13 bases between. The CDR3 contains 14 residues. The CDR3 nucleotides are TGCGCCAGCAGTTCCGGGACGGGGCATCAGCCCCAGCATTTT. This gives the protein CASSSGTGHQPQHF.

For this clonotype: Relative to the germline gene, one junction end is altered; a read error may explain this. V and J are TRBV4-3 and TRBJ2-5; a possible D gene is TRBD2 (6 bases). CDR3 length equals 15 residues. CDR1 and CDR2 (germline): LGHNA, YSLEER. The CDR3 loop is CASSQELDYQETQYF. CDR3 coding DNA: TGCGCCAGCAGCCAAGAGCTGGACTACCAGGAGACCCAGTACTTC.

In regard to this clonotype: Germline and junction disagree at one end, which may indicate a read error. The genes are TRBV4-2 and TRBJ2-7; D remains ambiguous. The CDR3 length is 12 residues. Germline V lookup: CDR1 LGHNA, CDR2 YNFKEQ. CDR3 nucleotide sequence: TGTGTCAGCAGCCAAGGAGCCTACGAGCAGTACTTC. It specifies CVSSQGAYEQYF.

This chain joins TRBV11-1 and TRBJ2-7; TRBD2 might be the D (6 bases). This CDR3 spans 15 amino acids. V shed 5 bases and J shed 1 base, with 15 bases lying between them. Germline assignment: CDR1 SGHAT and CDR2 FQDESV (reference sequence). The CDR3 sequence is CASSLVSSASYEQYF. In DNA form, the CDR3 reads TGTGCCAGCAGCCTCGTCTCTAGCGCATCCTACGAGCAGTACTTC.

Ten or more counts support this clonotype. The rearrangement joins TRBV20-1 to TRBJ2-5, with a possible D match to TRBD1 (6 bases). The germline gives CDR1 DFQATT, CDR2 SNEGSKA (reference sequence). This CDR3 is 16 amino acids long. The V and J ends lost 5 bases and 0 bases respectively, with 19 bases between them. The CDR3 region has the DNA TGCAGTGCTGGAATTCGACAGGCTCTGTACCAAGAGACCCAGTACTTC. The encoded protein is CSAGIRQALYQETQYF.

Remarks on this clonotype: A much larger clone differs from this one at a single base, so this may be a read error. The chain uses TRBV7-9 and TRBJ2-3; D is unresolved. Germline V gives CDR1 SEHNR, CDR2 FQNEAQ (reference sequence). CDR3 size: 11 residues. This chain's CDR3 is CASSFQDPQYF. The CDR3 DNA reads TGTGCCAGCAGCTTTCAAGATCCGCAGTATTTT.

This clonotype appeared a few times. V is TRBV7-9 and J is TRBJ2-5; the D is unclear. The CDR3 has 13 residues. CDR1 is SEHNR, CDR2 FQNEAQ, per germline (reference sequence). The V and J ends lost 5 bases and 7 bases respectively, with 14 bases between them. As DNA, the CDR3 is TGTGCCAGCAGCCCCAAAGGTCTAGGGACCCAGTACTTC. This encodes CASSPKGLGTQYF.

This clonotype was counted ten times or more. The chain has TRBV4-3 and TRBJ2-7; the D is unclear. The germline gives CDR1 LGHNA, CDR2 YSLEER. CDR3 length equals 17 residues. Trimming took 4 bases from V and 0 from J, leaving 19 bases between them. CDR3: CASSLGAWTESSYEQYF. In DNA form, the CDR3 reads TGCGCCAGCAGCCTAGGCGCCTGGACGGAAAGCTCCTACGAGCAGTACTTC.

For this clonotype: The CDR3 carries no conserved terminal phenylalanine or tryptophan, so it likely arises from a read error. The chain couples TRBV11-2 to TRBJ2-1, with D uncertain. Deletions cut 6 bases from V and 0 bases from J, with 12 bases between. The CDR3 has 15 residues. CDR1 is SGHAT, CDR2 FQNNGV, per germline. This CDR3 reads CASSITRSSYNEQFL. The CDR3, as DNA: TGTGCCAGCAGTATTACCCGGAGCTCCTACAATGAGCAGTTCCTC.

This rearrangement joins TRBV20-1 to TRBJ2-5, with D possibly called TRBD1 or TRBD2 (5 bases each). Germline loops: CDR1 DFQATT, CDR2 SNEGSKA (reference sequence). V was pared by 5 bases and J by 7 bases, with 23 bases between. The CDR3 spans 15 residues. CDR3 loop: CSAPRSRAPAGTQYF. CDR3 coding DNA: TGCAGTGCTCCGAGGTCCAGGGCCCCGGCGGGGACCCAGTACTTC.